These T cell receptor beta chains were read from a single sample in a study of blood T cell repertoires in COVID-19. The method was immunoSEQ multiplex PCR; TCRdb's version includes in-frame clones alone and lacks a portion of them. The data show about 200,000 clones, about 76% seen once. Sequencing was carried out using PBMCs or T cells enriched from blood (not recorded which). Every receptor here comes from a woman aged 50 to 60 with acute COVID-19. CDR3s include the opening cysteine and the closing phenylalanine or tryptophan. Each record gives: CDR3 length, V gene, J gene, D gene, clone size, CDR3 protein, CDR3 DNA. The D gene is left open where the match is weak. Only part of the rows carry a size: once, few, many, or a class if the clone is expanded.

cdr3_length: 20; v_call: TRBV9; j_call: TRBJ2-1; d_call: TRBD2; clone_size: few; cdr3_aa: CASSARGLAGGRSSYNEQFF; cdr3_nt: TGTGCCAGCAGCGCCAGGGGACTAGCGGGAGGAAGGAGCTCCTACAATGAGCAGTTCTTC
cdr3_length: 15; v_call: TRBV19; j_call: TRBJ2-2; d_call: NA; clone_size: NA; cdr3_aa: CASRTRGRNTGELFF; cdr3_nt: TGTGCCAGTAGAACCAGAGGCAGAAACACCGGGGAGCTGTTTTTT
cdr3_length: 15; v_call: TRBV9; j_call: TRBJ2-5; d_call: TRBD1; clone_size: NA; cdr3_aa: CASSPPGQGISTQYF; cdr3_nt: TGTGCCAGCAGCCCACCGGGACAGGGTATTTCGACCCAGTACTTC
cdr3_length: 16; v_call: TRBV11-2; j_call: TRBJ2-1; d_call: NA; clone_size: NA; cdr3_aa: CASSQRAGGAYNEQFF; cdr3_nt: TGTGCCAGCAGCCAAAGAGCTGGAGGGGCCTACAATGAGCAGTTCTTC
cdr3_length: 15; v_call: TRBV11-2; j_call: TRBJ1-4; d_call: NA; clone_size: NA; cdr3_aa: CASSPMGTLGEKLFF; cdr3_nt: TGTGCCAGCAGCCCAATGGGGACATTGGGTGAAAAACTGTTTTTT
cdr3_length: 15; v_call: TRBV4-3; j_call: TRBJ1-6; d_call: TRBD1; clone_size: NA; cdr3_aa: CASSRKDRVGSPLHF; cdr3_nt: TGCGCCAGCAGCCGGAAGGACAGGGTTGGCTCACCCCTCCACTTT
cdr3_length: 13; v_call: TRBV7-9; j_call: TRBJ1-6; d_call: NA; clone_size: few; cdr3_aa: CASSFPGGSPLHF; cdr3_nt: TGTGCCAGCAGCTTCCCTGGTGGCTCACCCCTCCACTTT
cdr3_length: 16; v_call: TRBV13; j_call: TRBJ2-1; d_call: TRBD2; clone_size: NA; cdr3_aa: CASSLRAGGAYNEQFF; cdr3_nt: TGTGCCAGCAGCTTAAGAGCGGGGGGGGCCTACAATGAGCAGTTCTTC
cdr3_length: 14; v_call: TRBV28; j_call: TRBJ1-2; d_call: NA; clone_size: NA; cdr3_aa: CASSPHEANYGYTF; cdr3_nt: TGTGCCAGCAGTCCCCACGAGGCTAACTATGGCTACACCTTC
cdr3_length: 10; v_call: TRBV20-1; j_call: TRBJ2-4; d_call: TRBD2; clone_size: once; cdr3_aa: CSALSGAMYF; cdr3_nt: TGCAGTGCGCTTAGCGGGGCCATGTACTTC
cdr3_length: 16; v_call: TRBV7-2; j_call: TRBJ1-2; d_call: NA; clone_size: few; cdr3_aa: CASSLSVRGAGGGYTF; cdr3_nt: TGTGCCAGCAGCTTATCAGTGCGGGGGGCGGGAGGTGGCTACACCTTC
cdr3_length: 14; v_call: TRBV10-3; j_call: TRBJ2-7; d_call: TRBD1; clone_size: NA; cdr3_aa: CATTGTGGSYEQYF; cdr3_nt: TGTGCCACCACCGGGACAGGGGGCTCCTACGAGCAGTACTTC
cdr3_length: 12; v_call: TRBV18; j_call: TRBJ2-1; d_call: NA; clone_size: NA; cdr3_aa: CASSGGGDEQFF; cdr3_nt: TGTGCCAGCTCAGGGGGAGGCGATGAGCAGTTCTTC
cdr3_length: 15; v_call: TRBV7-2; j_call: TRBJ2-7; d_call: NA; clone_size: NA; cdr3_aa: CASRGGGNGSYEQYF; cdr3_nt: TGTGCCAGCAGGGGAGGGGGGAACGGCTCCTACGAGCAGTACTTC
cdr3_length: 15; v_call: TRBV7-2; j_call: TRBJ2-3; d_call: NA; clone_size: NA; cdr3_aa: CASRTGTYYTDTQYF; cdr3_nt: TGTGCCAGCAGAACCGGGACTTACTACACAGATACGCAGTATTTT
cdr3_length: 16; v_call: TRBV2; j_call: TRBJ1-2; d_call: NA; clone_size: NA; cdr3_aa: CASKSDKTGGVYGYTF; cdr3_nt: TGTGCCAGCAAGAGTGACAAAACCGGGGGTGTGTATGGCTACACCTTC
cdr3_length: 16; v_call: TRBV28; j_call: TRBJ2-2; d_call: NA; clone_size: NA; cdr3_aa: CASSPDRLGGGGELFF; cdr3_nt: TGTGCCAGCAGTCCCGACCGACTAGGGGGGGGCGGGGAGCTGTTTTTT
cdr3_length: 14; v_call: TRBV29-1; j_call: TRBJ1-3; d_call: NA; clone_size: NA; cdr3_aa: CSVPDSSSGNTIYF; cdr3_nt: TGCAGCGTCCCGGACAGTAGCTCTGGAAACACCATATATTTT
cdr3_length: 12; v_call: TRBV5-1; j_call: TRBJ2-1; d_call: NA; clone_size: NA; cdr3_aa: CASSLSLTEQFF; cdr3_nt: TGCGCCAGCAGCTTGTCCCTAACTGAGCAGTTCTTC
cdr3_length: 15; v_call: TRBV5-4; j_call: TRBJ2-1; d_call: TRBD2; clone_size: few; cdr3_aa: CASSSGLAIGNEQFF; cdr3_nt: TGTGCCAGCAGTTCGGGACTAGCGATTGGCAATGAGCAGTTCTTC
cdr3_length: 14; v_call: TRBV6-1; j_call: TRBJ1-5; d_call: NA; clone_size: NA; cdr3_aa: CASSEAQGPIPQHF; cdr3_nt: TGTGCCAGCAGTGAAGCCCAGGGGCCCATTCCCCAGCATTTT
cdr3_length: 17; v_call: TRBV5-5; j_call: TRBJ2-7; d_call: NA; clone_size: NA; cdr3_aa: CASSFHSGQYNGYEQYF; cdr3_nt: TGTGCCAGCAGCTTTCATTCAGGACAATACAATGGCTACGAGCAGTACTTC
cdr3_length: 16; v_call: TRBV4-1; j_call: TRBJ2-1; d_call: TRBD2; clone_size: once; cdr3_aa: CASSQGPGGASNEQFF; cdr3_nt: TGCGCCAGCAGCCAAGGGCCGGGGGGGGCCTCCAATGAGCAGTTCTTC
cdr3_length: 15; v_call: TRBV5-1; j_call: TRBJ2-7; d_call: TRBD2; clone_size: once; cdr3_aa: CASSLAPSGGYEQYF; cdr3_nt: TGCGCCAGCAGCTTGGCCCCTAGCGGGGGGTACGAGCAGTACTTC